The 5 T cell receptor beta chains listed next were all sequenced from one sample in a study of blood T cell repertoires in COVID-19. Clones were read by immunoSEQ multiplex PCR, and TCRdb kept only the in-frame ones, dropping some. Altogether 150,000 or so clones are present, approximately 80% being singletons, with the ten largest covering 3.5% to 5%. The specimen sequenced was peripheral blood. Receptor source: a woman older than 75 with active or convalescent COVID-19.

This clone came up many times. The chain carries TRBV7-8 and TRBJ1-5; 10 bases agree with TRBD1. This CDR3 contains 16 residues. Trimming removed 5 bases from V and 6 bases from J; junction bases left unmatched: 10. The germline V gene encodes CDR1 SGHVS and CDR2 FQNEAQ. The CDR3 DNA reads TGTGCCAGCAGCCTATCGACAGGGGGCCTGGGTCAGCCCCAGCATTTT. This encodes CASSLSTGGLGQPQHF.

CDR3: CASSQYGGPPYEQYF. The CDR3 DNA sequence: TGTGCCAGCAGTCAATACGGGGGACCCCCCTACGAGCAGTACTTC. V and J are TRBV6-2 or TRBV6-3 and TRBJ2-7, with D possibly matching TRBD2 (6 bases). The CDR3 extends over 15 amino acids. Germline values: CDR1 MNHEY, CDR2 SVGEGT. The ends were cut back, 5 bases at V and 2 bases at J, with 16 bases in the middle.

This chain uses TRBV9 with TRBJ1-3, with 9 nucleotides matching TRBD1. The CDR3 has 16 amino acids. CDR1 and CDR2 from the germline V gene are SGDLS and YYNGEE. Unmatched junction bases numbered 4, after V lost 1 base and J lost 2 bases. CDR3 loop: CASSVRRQGAGNTIYF. CDR3 in DNA: TGTGCCAGCAGCGTAAGGAGACAGGGGGCTGGAAACACCATATATTTT.

The chain recombines TRBV6-2 or TRBV6-3 with TRBJ1-1; 8 bases align to TRBD1. Trimming cost V 2 bases and J 4 bases; bases outside gene matches: 12. The CDR3 runs 17 residues. CDR1 MNHEY and CDR2 SVGEGT come from the germline V gene. The CDR3 nucleotides read TGTGCCAGCAGTTACGGCGAACAGACAGGGGAGGCCACTGAAGCTTTCTTT. Residues: CASSYGEQTGEATEAFF.

This clone was found many times. This chain connects TRBV30 to TRBJ2-2, with 9 bases fitting TRBD2. The CDR3 sequence is 14 residues long. Germline V gene data show CDR1 as GTSNPN and CDR2 as SVGIG (reference sequence). The V and J ends lost 3 bases and 2 bases, in that order; junction bases with no gene match: 1. The CDR3 loop is CAWRRGGNTGELFF. The CDR3 DNA reads TGTGCCTGGAGGCGGGGGGGAAACACCGGGGAGCTGTTTTTT. Based on the CDR3 plus reference TRBV30 and TRBJ2-2, the full variable domain is SQTIHQWPATLVQPVGSPLSLECTVEGTSNPNLYWYRQAAGRGLQLLFYSVGIGQISSEVPQNLSASRPQDRQFILSSKKLLLSDSGFYLCAWRRGGNTGELFFGEGSRLTVL.